The next 3 T cell receptor beta chains were all read from a single sample in a study of blood T cell repertoires in COVID-19 (dated by TCRdb to about 2020). Library method: the immunoSEQ multiplex PCR assay. Not all clones reach the TCRdb copy of this immuneACCESS table, which keeps in-frame sequences only. Checked studies attribute under half of the gap to unresolved V genes and leave the rest unexplained. A total of approximately 140,000 clones appear in this sample, roughly 89% of them only once. The top ten constitute approximately 4% of the sample. Sequencing input: peripheral blood. Receptor source: a woman aged 40-49 years with acute or convalescent COVID-19.

The chain carries TRBV5-1 and TRBJ1-2; 11 bases fit TRBD1. Losses at the gene ends were 3 bases for V and 6 bases for J; bases not matched to a gene: 7. This CDR3 has 15 residues. Germline V lookup: CDR1 SGHRS, CDR2 YFSETQ. The CDR3 region is CASSSYRTGGDGYTF. CDR3 DNA: TGCGCCAGCAGCTCGTATAGGACAGGGGGCGATGGCTACACCTTC.

The V gene is TRBV6-2 or TRBV6-3, the J gene TRBJ1-2, with 9 bases matching TRBD1. Per germline, CDR1 MNHEY and CDR2 SVGEGT. The CDR3 consists of 14 residues. The trim removed 0 bases at V and 4 bases at J, leaving 0 bases unmatched. The CDR3 is CASSYSTGGYGYTF. Here the CDR3 DNA reads TGTGCCAGCAGTTACTCGACAGGGGGCTATGGCTACACCTTC.

This clone was picked up one time. This sequence joins TRBV19 and TRBJ1-4; D is unclear. Germline V gene sequence: CDR1 LNHDA, CDR2 SQIVND (reference sequence). This CDR3 has 16 amino acids. Trimming left V 4 bases short and J 3 bases short, with 15 bases between. The CDR3 here is CASSNWAPSSNEKLFF. CDR3 DNA: TGTGCCAGTAGTAATTGGGCCCCGTCCTCTAATGAAAAACTGTTTTTT.